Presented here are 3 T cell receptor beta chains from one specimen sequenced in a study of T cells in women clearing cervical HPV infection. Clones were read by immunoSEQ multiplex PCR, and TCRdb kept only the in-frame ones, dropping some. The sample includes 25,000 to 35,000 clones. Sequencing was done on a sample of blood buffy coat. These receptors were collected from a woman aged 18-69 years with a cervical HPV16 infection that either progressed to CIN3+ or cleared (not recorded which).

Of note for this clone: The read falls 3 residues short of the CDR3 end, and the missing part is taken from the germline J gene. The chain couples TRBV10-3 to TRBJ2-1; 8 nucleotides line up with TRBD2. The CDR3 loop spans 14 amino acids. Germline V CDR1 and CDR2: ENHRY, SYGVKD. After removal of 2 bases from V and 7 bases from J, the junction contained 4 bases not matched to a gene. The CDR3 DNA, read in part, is TGTGCCATCAGTGAGGAGGCGGGGGGAAATGAG. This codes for CAISEEAGGNE. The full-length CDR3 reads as CAISEEAGGNEQFF.

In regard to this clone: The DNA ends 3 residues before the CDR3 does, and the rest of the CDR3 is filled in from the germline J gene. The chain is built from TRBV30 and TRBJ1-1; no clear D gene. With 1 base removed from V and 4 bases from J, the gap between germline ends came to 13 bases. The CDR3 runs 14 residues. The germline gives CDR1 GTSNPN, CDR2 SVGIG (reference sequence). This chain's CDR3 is CAWSAPGRATEAFF. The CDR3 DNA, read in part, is TGTGCCTGGAGTGCCCCAGGTCGCGCCACTGAA.

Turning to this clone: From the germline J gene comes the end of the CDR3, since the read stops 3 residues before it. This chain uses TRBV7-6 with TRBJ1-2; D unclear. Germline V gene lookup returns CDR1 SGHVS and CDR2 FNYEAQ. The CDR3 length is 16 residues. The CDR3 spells CASSLDFGLAADTYTF. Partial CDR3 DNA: TGTGCCAGCAGCTTAGATTTTGGGCTAGCGGCAGATACC.